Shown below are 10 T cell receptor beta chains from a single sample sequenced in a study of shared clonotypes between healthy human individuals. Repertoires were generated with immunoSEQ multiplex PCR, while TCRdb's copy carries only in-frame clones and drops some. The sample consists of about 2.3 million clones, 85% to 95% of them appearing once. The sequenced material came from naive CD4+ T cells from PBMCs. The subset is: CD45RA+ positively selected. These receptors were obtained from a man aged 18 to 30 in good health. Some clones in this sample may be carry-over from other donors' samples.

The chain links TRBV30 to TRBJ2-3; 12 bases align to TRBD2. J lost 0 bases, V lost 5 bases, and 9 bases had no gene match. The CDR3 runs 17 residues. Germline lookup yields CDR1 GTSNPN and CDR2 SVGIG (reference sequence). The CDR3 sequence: CAWASGLAGTSTDTQYF. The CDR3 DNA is TGTGCCTGGGCCAGTGGACTAGCGGGAACTAGCACAGATACGCAGTATTTT.

CDR3 nucleotide sequence: TGTGCCAGCAGTTACGCCCAATACGACCCCGGGGAGCTGTTTTTT. Translation: CASSYAQYDPGELFF. This sequence joins TRBV6-6 and TRBJ2-2; D gene uncertain. The CDR3 extends over 15 amino acids. Germline V lookup: CDR1 MNHNY, CDR2 SVGAGI (reference sequence). V was pared by 2 bases and J by 6 bases, with 13 bases between.

CDR3: CASSYSGTGGAYEQYF. CDR3 bases: TGTGCCAGCAGTTACTCCGGGACAGGGGGCGCGTACGAGCAGTACTTC. The chain links TRBV6-6 to TRBJ2-7; 12 nucleotides match TRBD1. This CDR3 contains 16 residues. Germline V lookup: CDR1 MNHNY, CDR2 SVGAGI (reference sequence). V dropped 0 bases and J dropped 4; count of bases not matched to a gene: 4.

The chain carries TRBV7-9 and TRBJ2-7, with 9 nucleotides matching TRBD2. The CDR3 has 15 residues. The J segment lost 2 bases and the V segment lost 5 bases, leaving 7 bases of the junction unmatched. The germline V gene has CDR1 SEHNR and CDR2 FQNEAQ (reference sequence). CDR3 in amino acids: CASSPPSGITYEQYF. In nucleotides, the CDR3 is TGTGCCAGCAGCCCACCTAGCGGGATAACCTACGAGCAGTACTTC.

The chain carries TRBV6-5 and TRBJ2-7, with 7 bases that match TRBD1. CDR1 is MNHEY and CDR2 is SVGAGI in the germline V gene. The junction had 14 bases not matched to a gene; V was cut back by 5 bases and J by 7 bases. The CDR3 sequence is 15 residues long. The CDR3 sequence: CASSPYRQGKGEQYF. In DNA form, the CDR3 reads TGTGCCAGCAGTCCCTACCGACAGGGAAAGGGGGAGCAGTACTTC.

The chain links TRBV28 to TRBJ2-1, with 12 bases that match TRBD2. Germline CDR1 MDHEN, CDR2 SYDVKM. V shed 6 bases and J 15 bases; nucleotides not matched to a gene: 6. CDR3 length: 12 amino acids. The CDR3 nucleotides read TGTGCCAGCAGGCCCGGACTAGCGGGATGGTTCTTC. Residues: CASRPGLAGWFF. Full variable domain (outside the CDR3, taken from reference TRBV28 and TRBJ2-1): DVKVTQSSRYLVKRTGEKVFLECVQDMDHENMFWYRQDPGLGLRLIYFSYDVKMKEKGDIPEGYSVSREKKERFSLILESASTNQTSMYLCASRPGLAGWFFGPGTRLTVL.

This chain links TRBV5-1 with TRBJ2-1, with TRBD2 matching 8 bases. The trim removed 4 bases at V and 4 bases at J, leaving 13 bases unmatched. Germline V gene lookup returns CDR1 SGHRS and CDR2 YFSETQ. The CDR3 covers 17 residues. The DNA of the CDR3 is TGCGCCAGCAGCAGGCAACCACGGGAGGGGGGGTACAATGAGCAGTTCTTC. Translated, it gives CASSRQPREGGYNEQFF.

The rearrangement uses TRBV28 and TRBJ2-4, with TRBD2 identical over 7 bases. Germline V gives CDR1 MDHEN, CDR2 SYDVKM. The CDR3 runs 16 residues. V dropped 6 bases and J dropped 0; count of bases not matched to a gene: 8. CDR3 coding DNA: TGTGCCAGCAGCCTGGGAGGGAATCTAGCCAAAAACATTCAGTACTTC. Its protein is CASSLGGNLAKNIQYF.

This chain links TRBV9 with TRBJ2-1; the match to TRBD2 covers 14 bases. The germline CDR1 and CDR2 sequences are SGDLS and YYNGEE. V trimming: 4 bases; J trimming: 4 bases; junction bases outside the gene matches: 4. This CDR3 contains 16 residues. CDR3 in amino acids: CASSLGLAGGYNEQFF. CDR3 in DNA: TGTGCCAGCAGCCTCGGACTAGCGGGAGGTTACAATGAGCAGTTCTTC.

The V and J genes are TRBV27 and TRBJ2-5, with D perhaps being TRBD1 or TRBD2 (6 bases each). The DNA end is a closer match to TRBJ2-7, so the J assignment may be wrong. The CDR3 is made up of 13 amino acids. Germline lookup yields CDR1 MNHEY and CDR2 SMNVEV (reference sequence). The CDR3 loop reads CASSLSGGGEQYF. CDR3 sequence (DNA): TGTGCCAGCAGTTTATCGGGGGGCGGCGAGCAGTACTTC.